This TCR beta chain was recorded in a study of CD8+CD57+ T cells in acquired aplastic anemia. TCR beta VDJ and CDR3 profiles were obtained from a genomic DNA template. Via MiXCR, TCRdb re-called the reads, giving one row per CDR3 protein. This sample has 300,000 or so distinct CDR3 sequences, with around three fifths found just once. This clonotype was detected only once. Its antigen is still unknown. The CDR3 is made up of 13 amino acids. The V and J ends lost 0 bases and 5 bases respectively, with 7 bases between them. CDR1 is SGHTA and CDR2 is FQGTGA in the germline V gene. Previously, flow cytometry had revealed CD8+CD57+ cell expansion in the patients chosen for sequencing. Therapy had not been given to patients before blood sampling. Study-wide results and limits: For CD8+ Simpson's diversity, patients and controls showed no significant difference.

The TCR was taken from a human donor with aplastic anemia. The sequenced sample was sorted CD4+, CD8+, or CD8+CD57+ T cells (not recorded which) from PBMCs. The chain has TRBV7-3 and TRBJ2-5; no reliable D call. This chain's CDR3 is CASSLTVEETQYF. DNA for the CDR3: TGTGCCAGCAGCTTAACTGTAGAGGAGACCCAGTACTTC.